This passage covers 25 T cell receptor beta chains from one sample sequenced in a study of blood T cell repertoires in COVID-19. Profiled with immunoSEQ multiplex PCR; TCRdb holds only in-frame clones, not every one. The table shows more than 150,000 clones, with approximately 80% occurring only once. What was sequenced was peripheral blood. Receptors were obtained from a woman in her sixties with acute or convalescent COVID-19.

The rearrangement joins TRBV4-2 to TRBJ2-5; 9 nucleotides align to TRBD1. Trimming cost V 4 bases and J 2 bases; bases outside gene matches: 8. The germline gives CDR1 LGHNA, CDR2 YNFKEQ. This CDR3 has 16 residues. The DNA of the CDR3 is TGTGCCAGCAGCCCTTTCGGACAGGGGCTTCAAGAGACCCAGTACTTC. This codes for CASSPFGQGLQETQYF.

The chain is built from TRBV29-1 and TRBJ1-1; tentatively, D is TRBD1 (5 bases). Germline V gives CDR1 SQVTM, CDR2 ANQGSEA. Trimming pared 7 bases from V and 6 bases from J, leaving 15 bases between. The CDR3 loop spans 12 amino acids. The CDR3 reads CSGYPAGAEAFF. The CDR3 DNA follows: TGCAGCGGATACCCGGCGGGGGCTGAAGCTTTCTTT.

J is TRBJ1-4 and V is TRBV3-1 (or the pseudogene TRBV3-2); the D is unclear. Germline-derived CDR1 and CDR2 are LGHDT and YNNKEL (reference sequence). The germline V and J ends were trimmed by 1 base and 6 bases, with 6 bases remaining between them. This CDR3 region has 13 residues. In nucleotides, the CDR3 is TGTGCCAGCAGCCAAGGATCGGATGAAAAACTGTTTTTT. Translated, it gives CASSQGSDEKLFF.

This clone was detected only once. The chain links TRBV24-1 to TRBJ2-5; D perhaps matches TRBD1 (6 bases). The V end was cut by 3 bases, the J end by 1 base, with 11 bases between. This CDR3 has 15 residues. CDR1 and CDR2 (germline): KGHDR, SFDVKD. In DNA form, the CDR3 reads TGTGCCACCAGTGATCCAAGACAGGCCCAAGAGACCCAGTACTTC. This translates into CATSDPRQAQETQYF.

This chain connects TRBV5-1 to TRBJ1-1; 7 nucleotides align to TRBD1. This CDR3 has 14 amino acids. V trimming: 0 bases; J trimming: 6 bases; junction bases outside the gene matches: 5. Germline CDR1 is SGHRS and CDR2 is YFSETQ. The CDR3 nucleotides are TGCGCCAGCAGCTTGGGGCAGGGGGTGGCTGAAGCTTTCTTT. Translation: CASSLGQGVAEAFF. Full variable domain (missing parts from reference TRBV5-1 and TRBJ1-1): KAGVTQTPRYLIKTRGQQVTLSCSPISGHRSVSWYQQTPGQGLQFLFEYFSETQRNKGNFPGRFSGRQFSNSRSEMNVSTLELGDSALYLCASSLGQGVAEAFFGQGTRLTVV.

The chain recombines TRBV7-2 with TRBJ2-7, with 12 nucleotides matching TRBD2. Per germline, CDR1 SGHTA and CDR2 FQGNSA. The V segment lost 3 bases and the J segment 6 bases; nucleotides outside the gene matches: 6. The CDR3 runs to 15 residues. The CDR3 coding sequence is TGTGCCAGCAGCTTCGCGACTAGCGGGGGCCGCGAGCAGTACTTC. Encoded protein: CASSFATSGGREQYF. Together with reference TRBV7-2 and TRBJ2-7, the CDR3 gives the full variable domain: GAGVSQSPSNKVTEKGKDVELRCDPISGHTALYWYRQSLGQGLEFLIYFQGNSAPDKSGLPSDRFSAERTGGSVSTLTIQRTQQEDSAVYLCASSFATSGGREQYFGPGTRLTVT.

The chain joins TRBV18 to TRBJ2-2; a possible D gene is TRBD1 (6 bases). CDR1 is KGHSH and CDR2 is LQKENI in the germline V gene. Deletions cut 2 bases from V and 5 bases from J, with 12 bases between. This CDR3 has 15 amino acids. The CDR3 sequence is CASSPNTGQTGELFF. The DNA for the CDR3 is TGTGCCAGCTCACCAAACACAGGGCAGACCGGGGAGCTGTTTTTT.

The chain uses TRBV5-8 and TRBJ2-5, with 7 bases aligning to TRBD1. Germline-derived CDR1 and CDR2 are SGHTS and YDEGEE. V dropped 2 bases and J dropped 9; count of bases not matched to a gene: 4. This CDR3 is built from 12 residues. CDR3 residues: CASSFTGTAQYF. The CDR3 DNA sequence: TGTGCCAGCAGCTTCACAGGGACAGCCCAGTACTTC.

This chain joins TRBV5-6 and TRBJ1-2; 10 nucleotides align to TRBD1. The germline V gene has CDR1 SGHDT and CDR2 YYEEEE. Trimming took 3 bases from V and 5 from J; bases not matched to a gene: 10. The CDR3 spans 16 residues. CDR3 protein: CASSSDTGTGAYGYTF. Here the CDR3 DNA reads TGTGCCAGCAGCTCAGACACCGGGACAGGGGCGTATGGCTACACCTTC.

The chain is built from TRBV3-1 (or the pseudogene TRBV3-2) and TRBJ2-7, with D maybe TRBD2 (6 bases). Germline CDR1 and CDR2: LGHDT and YNNKEL (reference sequence). The CDR3 extends over 13 amino acids. The V and J ends lost 2 bases and 2 bases respectively, with 7 bases between them. The CDR3 loop reads CASSQWEAYEQYF. The CDR3 nucleotides read TGTGCCAGCAGCCAATGGGAGGCCTACGAGCAGTACTTC.

The V gene is TRBV19, the J gene TRBJ2-2, with 11 positions matching TRBD1. There are 16 residues in the CDR3. J lost 7 bases, V lost 2 bases, and 6 bases had no gene match. Germline CDR1 is LNHDA and CDR2 is SQIVND (reference sequence). The CDR3 loop reads CASSILGQGAVGELFF. The CDR3 nucleotides read TGTGCCAGTAGTATACTAGGACAGGGGGCTGTCGGGGAGCTGTTTTTT.

The V and J genes are TRBV3-1 (or the pseudogene TRBV3-2) and TRBJ2-2; D is perhaps TRBD2 (5 bases). V gave up 4 bases and J gave up 5 bases, with 14 bases separating them. The CDR3 is made up of 15 amino acids. Germline CDR1 is LGHDT and CDR2 is YNNKEL (reference sequence). DNA of the CDR3: TGTGCCAGCAGCCCTTTAAACTCGGGGACCGGGGAGCTGTTTTTT. It is translated as CASSPLNSGTGELFF.

J is TRBJ2-5 and V is TRBV5-1; D gene ambiguous. This CDR3 region has 16 residues. V lost 4 bases, J lost 5 bases, and 21 bases lay in between. Per the germline V gene, CDR1 is SGHRS and CDR2 is YFSETQ. CDR3 bases: TGCGCCAGCAGCCGCAAAACACCCCAAGTTGGTGAGACCCAGTACTTC. Translation gives CASSRKTPQVGETQYF.

The rearrangement links TRBV27 to TRBJ1-1, with D maybe TRBD1 (5 bases). The V end lost 4 bases, the J end lost 5 bases, and 14 bases lay between the germline ends. Germline CDR1 and CDR2: MNHEY and SMNVEV (reference sequence). The CDR3 is made up of 14 amino acids. DNA for the CDR3: TGTGCCAGCAGTTCCCCCGGGGGTCGGACTGAAGCTTTCTTT. Its translation is CASSSPGGRTEAFF.

The chain uses TRBV7-3 and TRBJ2-7, with a tentative D call TRBD1 (6 bases). Trimming removed 2 bases from V and 0 bases from J, with 11 bases in between. The CDR3 contains 15 residues. Germline V CDR1 and CDR2: SGHTA, FQGTGA. CDR3 loop: CASSLYGQSSYEQYF. CDR3 bases: TGTGCCAGCAGCTTATATGGACAGAGCTCCTACGAGCAGTACTTC.

Regarding this clone: One end of the junction is discordant with germline, which a read error may explain. The chain uses TRBV7-7 and TRBJ2-1; TRBD2 matches at 9 bases. CDR1 is SSHAT and CDR2 is FNYEAQ in the germline V gene (reference sequence). The CDR3 contains 20 residues. CDR3 sequence: CASSSARAGGPSLRANEQFF. The CDR3 DNA reads as TGTGCTAGCAGCTCCGCCAGAGCGGGGGGACCTTCCCTCCGGGCGAATGAGCAGTTCTTC.

The chain carries TRBV15 and TRBJ2-2; 8 bases fit TRBD1. The CDR3 loop spans 16 amino acids. Germline lookup yields CDR1 LNHNV and CDR2 YYDKDF (reference sequence). V shed 3 bases, J shed 6 bases, and the junction held 9 bases outside the gene matches. CDR3 residues: CATSRDREVRAGELFF. The CDR3 DNA is TGTGCCACCAGCAGGGACAGGGAAGTGAGGGCCGGGGAGCTGTTTTTT. The whole variable domain, filled in from reference TRBV15 and TRBJ2-2, reads DAMVIQNPRYQVTQFGKPVTLSCSQTLNHNVMYWYQQKSSQAPKLLFHYYDKDFNNEADTPDNFQSRRPNTSFCFLDIRSPGLGDTAMYLCATSRDREVRAGELFFGEGSRLTVL.

The chain has TRBV6-5 and TRBJ1-1; 9 bases line up with TRBD1. Trimming at V came to 4 bases and at J to 11 bases, leaving 11 bases not matched to a gene. Germline values: CDR1 MNHEY, CDR2 SVGAGI. The CDR3 loop spans 14 amino acids. This CDR3 reads CASSSPGQGFCAFF. The CDR3 region has the DNA TGTGCCAGCAGTTCACCGGGACAGGGATTCTGCGCTTTCTTT.

The J gene is TRBJ1-2, the V gene TRBV21-1; the D call in the table, TRBD1, was not verified against the DNA. TRBV21-1 is labeled a pseudogene. The length of the CDR3 is 15 residues. CDR3 DNA sequence: TGTGCCAGCAGCAAAGCGGGGACAGACTACTATGGCTACACCTTC. This encodes CASSKAGTDYYGYTF.

CDR3 sequence: CASSTTGRSYEQYF. CDR3 DNA sequence: TGTGCCAGCAGCACCACAGGGCGCTCCTACGAGCAGTACTTC. This chain links TRBV7-8 with TRBJ2-7; D might be TRBD1 (6 bases). The germline V gene encodes CDR1 SGHVS and CDR2 FQNEAQ. The CDR3 spans 14 residues. Trimming took 5 bases from V and 0 from J, leaving 11 bases between them.

This chain joins TRBV4-3 and TRBJ1-5, with 7 positions matching TRBD1. The CDR3 extends over 15 amino acids. Trimming removed 0 bases from V and 6 bases from J; junction bases left unmatched: 5. In germline, CDR1 is LGHNA, CDR2 YSLEER. CDR3 in amino acids: CASSQDNRGGQPQHF. For the CDR3, the DNA is TGCGCCAGCAGCCAAGACAACAGGGGCGGTCAGCCCCAGCATTTT.

This chain links TRBV5-4 with TRBJ2-1; tentative D call: TRBD2 (7 bases). This CDR3 has 16 amino acids. The germline gives CDR1 SGHNT, CDR2 YYREEE (reference sequence). V lost 0 bases and J 1 base, leaving 11 bases between the germline ends. The CDR3 reads CASSLGGGWSYNEQFF. The CDR3 region has the DNA TGTGCCAGCAGCTTGGGGGGGGGCTGGTCCTACAATGAGCAGTTCTTC.

This clone was observed a single time. The rearrangement joins TRBV11-2 to TRBJ2-3; unclear D gene. Gene TRBJ1-5 matches the end of the DNA better, so the J call may be wrong. The CDR3 sequence is 14 residues long. Germline V gene sequence: CDR1 SGHAT, CDR2 FQNNGV. CDR3 sequence: CASSPLPSTDTQHF. The CDR3 nucleotides read TGTGCCAGCAGCCCCTTACCTAGCACAGATACGCAGCATTTT.

The chain's CDR3 is CARRLGRYNEQFF. CDR3 nucleotide sequence: TGTGCCAGACGGCTGGGGCGCTACAATGAGCAGTTCTTC. The rearrangement joins TRBV21-1 to TRBJ2-1; TRBD1 was called by the table and not checked on the DNA. TRBV21-1 counts as a pseudogene. The CDR3 has 13 residues.

The V gene is TRBV24-1, the J gene TRBJ2-1; 9 bases agree with TRBD1. The CDR3 extends over 17 amino acids. Germline V gene data show CDR1 as KGHDR and CDR2 as SFDVKD. With V trimmed by 2 bases and J by 7 bases, 11 bases remained unmatched. CDR3: CATSDSGPGQGMNEQFF. CDR3 in DNA: TGTGCCACCAGTGATTCGGGCCCGGGACAGGGTATGAATGAGCAGTTCTTC.